Below are 26 T cell receptor beta chains sequenced from a single sample in a study of blood T cell repertoires in COVID-19. The assay was immunoSEQ multiplex PCR, and TCRdb's table has in-frame clones only and misses some. The profile shows some 320,000 clones, roughly 91% of them singletons. Sequenced input: peripheral blood. These receptors were taken from a woman in her 30s with COVID-19, enrolled during active disease.

The J gene is TRBJ1-6, the V gene TRBV6-4; D call uncertain. With 3 bases removed from V and 8 bases from J, the gap between germline ends came to 8 bases. Germline CDR1 reads MRHNA; CDR2 reads SNTAGT. CDR3 size: 13 residues. In DNA, the CDR3 is TGTGCCAGCAGTGAGGCAGGATATTCACCCCTCCACTTT. Its translation: CASSEAGYSPLHF.

The table lists this clone with a count of one. V usage is TRBV3-1 (or the pseudogene TRBV3-2) and J usage is TRBJ2-7, with 9 bases matching TRBD2. This CDR3 spans 16 amino acids. Germline V CDR1 and CDR2: LGHDT, YNNKEL (reference sequence). Trimming took 4 bases from V and 0 from J; bases not matched to a gene: 7. Written as DNA, the CDR3 is TGTGCCAGCAGCCCAGGCCCTAGCGGGGCCTCCTACGAGCAGTACTTC. Amino acids: CASSPGPSGASYEQYF.

V is TRBV11-3 and J is TRBJ2-2; 7 bases fit TRBD2. The CDR3 runs 16 residues. Germline V gene sequence: CDR1 SGHNT, CDR2 YENEEA. Unmatched junction bases numbered 4, after V lost 0 bases and J lost 3 bases. The CDR3 protein is CASSLDAGLYTGELFF. In nucleotides, the CDR3 is TGTGCCAGCAGCTTAGATGCGGGACTATACACCGGGGAGCTGTTTTTT.

This sequence joins TRBV2 and TRBJ1-4; a possible D gene is TRBD1 (6 bases). Trimming took off 5 bases at V and 4 bases at J, with 8 bases between the two ends. The CDR3 runs to 13 residues. From germline, CDR1 is SNHLY and CDR2 FYNNEI. As DNA, the CDR3 is TGTGCCAGCAGTCAGGGGATTAATGAAAAACTGTTTTTT. The encoded protein is CASSQGINEKLFF.

This clone showed up just once. The CDR3 spells CASSLGGSYTF. The CDR3 bases are TGTGCCAGCAGCCTAGGGGGCAGCTACACCTTC. The chain carries TRBV7-9 and TRBJ1-2; 7 bases are a match to TRBD1. Germline CDR1 SEHNR, CDR2 FQNEAQ (reference sequence). With 5 bases clipped from V and 9 bases from J, the junction kept 3 bases outside the gene matches. The CDR3 contains 11 residues.

The gene calls are TRBV5-7 and TRBJ1-6; D call uncertain. TRBV5-7 is marked as an open reading frame, function uncertain. Trimming shortened V by 2 bases and J by 13 bases, and 7 bases separated the two germline ends. This CDR3 is 11 amino acids long. CDR3 amino acids: CASSFTFPLHF. Here the CDR3 DNA reads TGTGCCAGCAGCTTCACTTTTCCCCTCCACTTT.

The chain has TRBV6-2 or TRBV6-3 and TRBJ2-7, with 10 bases that match TRBD1. The CDR3 is made up of 13 amino acids. Germline lookup yields CDR1 MNHEY and CDR2 SVGEGT. V lost 4 bases to trimming and J lost 7 bases; unmatched junction nucleotides: 4. CDR3 bases: TGTGCCAGCAGTTGGAGGACAGGGGGGGAGCAGTACTTC. Its protein is CASSWRTGGEQYF.

This clone was observed a single time. The CDR3 reads CASSPIAGTFSYNEQFF. The CDR3 DNA reads TGTGCCAGCAGCCCCATAGCGGGGACCTTCTCCTACAATGAGCAGTTCTTC. This rearrangement joins TRBV6-4 to TRBJ2-1, with 8 positions matching TRBD2. Losses at the gene ends were 6 bases for V and 0 bases for J; bases not matched to a gene: 10. CDR1 and CDR2 from the germline V gene are MRHNA and SNTAGT. This CDR3 region has 17 residues.

CDR3 DNA sequence: TGTGCCAGCAGTCAGGACAGGGACACCGGGGAGCTGTTTTTT. Residues: CASSQDRDTGELFF. This sequence joins TRBV6-6 and TRBJ2-2; 8 bases are shared with TRBD1. After removal of 5 bases from V and 3 bases from J, the junction contained 2 bases not matched to a gene. The CDR3 runs 14 residues. Germline CDR1 MNHNY, CDR2 SVGAGI (reference sequence).

The chain has TRBV6-5 and TRBJ2-7; 7 bases map to TRBD1. The length of the CDR3 is 14 residues. Trimming took 6 bases from V and 4 from J; bases not matched to a gene: 9. Germline lookup yields CDR1 MNHEY and CDR2 SVGAGI. Written as DNA, the CDR3 is TGTGCCAGCAGCCGCCCGCAACAGGGGTACGAGCAGTACTTC. Amino acid sequence: CASSRPQQGYEQYF.

V gene TRBV7-9 combines with J gene TRBJ2-3, with D tentatively TRBD2 (6 bases). Germline CDR1 reads SEHNR; CDR2 reads FQNEAQ (reference sequence). The length of the CDR3 is 17 residues. V was cut by 1 base and J by 2 bases, with 16 bases left in between. The CDR3 nucleotides read TGTGCCAGCAGCTTAGGCGGGACTTACTACCACACAGATACGCAGTATTTT. It specifies CASSLGGTYYHTDTQYF.

This clone was recorded once. This chain links TRBV7-2 with TRBJ2-7; unclear D gene. V gave up 1 base and J gave up 3 bases, with 7 bases separating them. The CDR3 length is 13 residues. Per the germline V gene, CDR1 is SGHTA and CDR2 is FQGNSA. The CDR3 reads CASSLGDNYEQYF. CDR3 bases: TGTGCCAGCAGCTTAGGTGACAACTACGAGCAGTACTTC.

V and J are TRBV27 and TRBJ2-7; TRBD1 might be the D (6 bases). Germline V gives CDR1 MNHEY, CDR2 SMNVEV (reference sequence). V was trimmed by 5 bases and J by 3 bases, leaving 17 bases between them. The CDR3 is made up of 15 amino acids. The CDR3 loop reads CASSPGQYGLYEQYF. CDR3 nucleotides: TGTGCCAGCAGTCCAGGACAGTATGGGCTCTACGAGCAGTACTTC.

The chain employs TRBV30 and TRBJ1-3; D is perhaps TRBD1 (5 bases). The CDR3 is made up of 13 amino acids. Looked up from germline, CDR1 is GTSNPN and CDR2 is SVGIG (reference sequence). The V gene lost 7 bases and the J gene lost 6 bases, with 16 bases spanning the gap. CDR3 residues: CALSPSGVNTIYF. The CDR3 region has the DNA TGTGCCTTGTCACCCTCGGGGGTAAACACCATATATTTT.

The V call is TRBV30, the J call TRBJ2-1, with TRBD1 identical over 11 bases. V lost 5 bases to trimming and J lost 8 bases; unmatched junction nucleotides: 8. The CDR3 is 14 residues long. The germline V gene has CDR1 GTSNPN and CDR2 SVGIG (reference sequence). The chain's CDR3 is CAWAMDRGPHEQFF. The CDR3 nucleotides are TGTGCCTGGGCAATGGACAGGGGGCCTCATGAGCAGTTCTTC. The complete variable domain, with remaining parts taken from reference TRBV30 and TRBJ2-1, reads SQTIHQWPATLVQPVGSPLSLECTVEGTSNPNLYWYRQAAGRGLQLLFYSVGIGQISSEVPQNLSASRPQDRQFILSSKKLLLSDSGFYLCAWAMDRGPHEQFFGPGTRLTVL.

The J gene is TRBJ1-2, the V gene TRBV5-4; a possible D gene is TRBD1 (6 bases). The CDR3 has 16 amino acids. V dropped 0 bases and J dropped 5 bases, with 17 bases sitting between them. The germline V gene encodes CDR1 SGHNT and CDR2 YYREEE (reference sequence). DNA of the CDR3: TGTGCCAGCAGCTTGGCCAACAGGGCCGGGTTTTATGGCTACACCTTC. It is translated as CASSLANRAGFYGYTF.

V is TRBV10-2 and J is TRBJ1-4, with TRBD1 as a possible D gene (6 bases). Deletions cut 3 bases from V and 8 bases from J, with 7 bases between. This CDR3 spans 12 amino acids. In germline, CDR1 is WSHSY, CDR2 SAAADI. CDR3 residues: CASSDQGEKLFF. The CDR3 region has the DNA TGCGCCAGCAGTGACCAGGGGGAAAAACTGTTTTTT.

The rearrangement joins TRBV21-1 to TRBJ1-1; the table's D gene call, TRBD1, was not cross checked with the DNA. TRBV21-1 is noted as a pseudogene. The CDR3 extends over 15 amino acids. CDR3 in amino acids: CASKPWGTGPPEAFF. In DNA, the CDR3 is TGTGCCAGCAAACCTTGGGGGACAGGGCCCCCTGAAGCTTTCTTT.

J is TRBJ2-7 and V is TRBV5-1, with D possibly being TRBD2 (6 bases). The CDR3 is made up of 14 amino acids. The V gene lost 0 bases and the J gene lost 7 bases, with 14 bases spanning the gap. Germline lookup yields CDR1 SGHRS and CDR2 YFSETQ. In DNA, the CDR3 is TGCGCCAGCAGCTTGGGGGCGGGAAAGGGTGAGCAGTACTTC. It specifies CASSLGAGKGEQYF.

The chain links TRBV7-6 to TRBJ1-5, with a weak D call TRBD1 (5 bases). Germline-derived CDR1 and CDR2 are SGHVS and FNYEAQ. Trimming cost V 3 bases and J 2 bases, with 11 bases left between them. The CDR3 extends over 15 amino acids. The CDR3 protein is CASSFGGRGNQPQHF. The CDR3 nucleotides are TGTGCCAGCAGCTTCGGGGGTAGGGGCAATCAGCCCCAGCATTTT.

V gene TRBV5-6 combines with J gene TRBJ1-1; perhaps TRBD1 as D (5 bases). The germline V gene encodes CDR1 SGHDT and CDR2 YYEEEE. The CDR3 runs to 15 residues. V was trimmed by 5 bases and J by 3 bases, leaving 17 bases between them. CDR3 amino acids: CASRTLGWGDTEAFF. CDR3 DNA sequence: TGTGCCAGCAGAACCCTCGGTTGGGGGGACACTGAAGCTTTCTTT.

The chain joins TRBV5-6 to TRBJ1-1; no definite D call. CDR1 SGHDT and CDR2 YYEEEE come from the germline V gene. Between the trimmed V and J ends, which lost 0 bases and 5 bases, there was a span of 11 bases. The CDR3 covers 14 residues. CDR3 residues: CASSLGLGGTEAFF. CDR3 nucleotide sequence: TGTGCCAGCAGCTTGGGTCTAGGCGGAACTGAAGCTTTCTTT.

The rearrangement links TRBV10-1 to TRBJ2-5; 12 nucleotides line up with TRBD2. With V trimmed by 5 bases and J by 5 bases, 9 bases remained unmatched. This CDR3 spans 16 amino acids. From germline, CDR1 is WNHNN and CDR2 SYGVQD (reference sequence). CDR3 DNA: TGCGCCAGCAGTTCCGGACTAGCGGGGAGAAGTGAGACCCAGTACTTC. It translates to CASSSGLAGRSETQYF.

This clone was counted a few times. V is TRBV28 and J is TRBJ1-3; 9 nucleotides line up with TRBD1. The V segment lost 6 bases and the J segment 7 bases; nucleotides outside the gene matches: 22. The CDR3 is 19 amino acids. Germline V lookup: CDR1 MDHEN, CDR2 SYDVKM. The CDR3 region has the DNA TGTGCCAGCAGGTCCCCCGGGACAGGGAACGTACAGGGTGGGAACACCATATATTTT. Translation gives CASRSPGTGNVQGGNTIYF.

The chain uses TRBV12-3 or TRBV12-4 and TRBJ2-5; TRBD2 aligns across 10 bases. This CDR3 has 13 residues. J lost 5 bases, V lost 8 bases, and 5 bases had no gene match. The DNA of the CDR3 is TGTGCCAGCGGAAGCGGGAGGGGTGAGACCCAGTACTTC. It codes for CASGSGRGETQYF.

The J gene is TRBJ2-2, the V gene TRBV15, with D possibly being TRBD1 (6 bases). The V end was cut by 5 bases, the J end by 7 bases, with 14 bases between. This CDR3 comprises 14 residues. Germline V gene sequence: CDR1 LNHNV, CDR2 YYDKDF (reference sequence). The CDR3 sequence is CATSGDPDSGELFF. The CDR3 coding sequence is TGTGCCACCAGCGGGGACCCGGACAGCGGGGAGCTGTTTTTT.